One and the same sample provided the 21 T cell receptor beta chains below, sequenced in a study of blood T cells in healthy people across ages. Next came a second PCR, run for about 7 to 12 cycles, which used a sample-barcoded 5' primer along with a J-beta primer mix. TCRdb fed the 5' RACE reads into MiXCR, producing one record per CDR3 protein. The sample includes more than 900,000 distinct CDR3 sequences, 20% to 25% of them seen just once. These data are also associated with another study on T cells of mothers and their children.

The specimen sequenced was blood. The receptors here all came from a girl aged 2 to 10 in good health.

The chain combines TRBV12-3 or TRBV12-4 with TRBJ2-5, with D perhaps matching TRBD2 (6 bases). V lost 5 bases to trimming and J lost 4 bases, with 17 bases between them. The CDR3 is 15 amino acids. Here the CDR3 DNA reads TGTGCCAGCAGTCTCCTTAGCGGAAAAGTAGAGACCCAGTACTTC. Translated, it gives CASSLLSGKVETQYF.

The chain recombines TRBV9 with TRBJ1-2, with D unclear. CDR1 is SGDLS, CDR2 YYNGEE, per germline. V was cut by 5 bases and J by 7 bases, with 12 bases left in between. CDR3 length equals 12 residues. This CDR3 reads CASRSAAAGYTF. The CDR3 nucleotides read TGTGCCAGCAGGTCGGCCGCGGCTGGCTACACCTTC.

This clonotype was counted only a few times. The chain links TRBV9 to TRBJ1-3; no clear D. CDR1 and CDR2 from the germline V gene are SGDLS and YYNGEE. Trimming removed 0 bases at V and 3 bases at J, with 1 base between. CDR3 size: 12 residues. The CDR3 reads CASSVDGNTIYF. The CDR3 nucleotides read TGTGCCAGCAGCGTAGATGGAAACACCATATATTTT.

This clonotype was seen a handful of times. The gene calls are TRBV20-1 and TRBJ2-5, with 8 bases aligning to TRBD1. Germline assignment: CDR1 DFQATT and CDR2 SNEGSKA (reference sequence). The CDR3 sequence is 14 residues long. Germline trimming cut 0 bases from V and 6 bases from J; bases unmatched to any gene: 6. The CDR3 loop is CSARDRTGTKTQYF. The CDR3 bases are TGCAGTGCTAGAGACCGGACAGGGACAAAGACCCAGTACTTC.

The chain couples TRBV28 to TRBJ1-1; no definite D call. The CDR3 is made up of 13 amino acids. CDR1 is MDHEN, CDR2 SYDVKM, per germline. Trimming stripped 8 bases from V and 7 bases from J, with 17 bases between. CDR3 protein: CASHTLLESEAFF. CDR3 bases: TGTGCCAGCCACACCCTCCTGGAAAGTGAAGCTTTCTTT.

A few counts support this clonotype. The V call is TRBV6-1, the J call TRBJ2-7; D is perhaps TRBD1 or TRBD2 (6 bases each). With 8 bases removed from V and 6 bases from J, the gap between germline ends came to 17 bases. Germline V gene data show CDR1 as MNHNS and CDR2 as SASEGT. The CDR3 covers 13 residues. The CDR3 sequence: CASLTGLRGEQYF. As DNA, the CDR3 is TGTGCCAGCCTGACAGGACTAAGGGGCGAGCAGTACTTC.

Concerning this clonotype itself: At one boundary the junction diverges from the germline segment, which might be a read error. The chain links TRBV2 to TRBJ2-1, with a weak D call TRBD1 (5 bases). The germline gives CDR1 SNHLY, CDR2 FYNNEI. The CDR3 has 15 amino acids. The CDR3 sequence: CAGSESRGTYNEQFF. The CDR3 DNA is TGTGCCGGCAGTGAAAGTAGGGGAACCTACAATGAGCAGTTCTTC.

The table lists this clonotype with a few counts. The chain links TRBV13 to TRBJ1-6; the D is unclear. Trimming took off 6 bases at V and 6 bases at J, with 18 bases between the two ends. The length of the CDR3 is 16 residues. Germline loops: CDR1 PRHDT, CDR2 FYEKMQ (reference sequence). CDR3: CASRKAEGKFNSPLHF. The CDR3 DNA sequence: TGTGCCAGCAGGAAGGCTGAGGGAAAATTTAATTCACCCCTCCACTTT.

This clonotype was seen only a few times. The V and J genes are TRBV4-3 and TRBJ1-1, with D perhaps matching TRBD1 (6 bases). The V end lost 1 base, the J end lost 2 bases, and 20 bases lay between the germline ends. CDR3 length: 18 residues. Germline V gene data show CDR1 as LGHNA and CDR2 as YSLEER. This CDR3 is CASSQVISGGAVNTEAFF. CDR3 coding DNA: TGCGCCAGCAGCCAAGTCATCAGCGGGGGGGCGGTTAACACTGAAGCTTTCTTT.

There are a few counts of this clonotype. A junction end diverges from the germline sequence, so it may reflect a read error. The V call is TRBV7-9, the J call TRBJ2-7, with D tentatively TRBD1 (6 bases). CDR3 size: 11 residues. Germline-derived CDR1 and CDR2 are SEHNR and FQNEAQ (reference sequence). In DNA, the CDR3 is TGTGCCCGTGGCGTGGGACACGAGCAGCACTTC. Protein: CARGVGHEQHF. The full variable domain, rest sourced from reference TRBV7-9 and TRBJ2-7, is DTGVSQNPRHKITKRGQNVTFRCDPISEHNRLYWYRQTLGQGPEFLTYFQNEAQLEKSRLLSDRFSAERPKGSFSTLEIQRTEQGDSAMYLCARGVGHEQHFGPGTRLTVT.

This clonotype has a handful of counts. CDR3 bases: TGTGCCAGCATTGGGGGGCTTGGAAACACTGAAGCTTTCTTT. As protein: CASIGGLGNTEAFF. The rearrangement links TRBV6-6 to TRBJ1-1, with D possibly matching TRBD1 (6 bases). Trimming left V 7 bases short and J 2 bases short, with 14 bases between. CDR3 length equals 14 residues. Germline CDR1 and CDR2: MNHNY and SVGAGI (reference sequence).

The genes are TRBV2 and TRBJ2-7; the D is unclear. V lost 6 bases and J lost 1, with 7 bases in between. The V gene's germline CDR1 is SNHLY and CDR2 FYNNEI. The CDR3 sequence is 12 residues long. CDR3 bases: TGTGCCAGCAGGTGGGGTTCCTACGAGCAGTACTTC. Translation: CASRWGSYEQYF.

This chain links TRBV29-1 with TRBJ2-1; TRBD2 matches 7 bases. The CDR3 loop spans 16 amino acids. The V gene's germline CDR1 is SQVTM and CDR2 ANQGSEA. V lost 6 bases to trimming and J lost 7 bases; unmatched junction nucleotides: 18. The CDR3 sequence: CSVNPFEGGPSNEQFF. The CDR3 bases are TGCAGCGTAAATCCCTTCGAGGGAGGGCCGAGTAATGAGCAGTTCTTC.

This clonotype was seen a handful of times. The chain employs TRBV28 and TRBJ1-1, with D possibly TRBD1 on 5 matching bases. The V and J ends lost 4 bases and 0 bases respectively, with 12 bases between them. Germline V gene lookup returns CDR1 MDHEN and CDR2 SYDVKM. This CDR3 comprises 15 residues. In DNA form, the CDR3 reads TGTGCCAGCAGTTCCTACGACAGTATGAACACTGAAGCTTTCTTT. Translated: CASSSYDSMNTEAFF.

The table lists this clonotype with a few counts. The chain is built from TRBV3-1 and TRBJ2-1; D not certain. V was clipped by 1 base and J by 8 bases, with 6 bases between them. Germline V lookup: CDR1 LGHDT, CDR2 YNNKEL (reference sequence). The CDR3 has 12 amino acids. CDR3 protein: CASSQGAYEQFF. CDR3 bases: TGTGCCAGCAGCCAAGGGGCTTATGAGCAGTTCTTC.

This clonotype was seen more than once but under ten times. V usage is TRBV4-1 and J usage is TRBJ1-4; the D is unclear. V gave up 1 base and J gave up 8 bases, with 11 bases separating them. The CDR3 sequence is 14 residues long. Germline CDR1 reads MGHRA; CDR2 reads YSYEKL. The DNA of the CDR3 is TGCGCCAGCAGCCAAGTTGGCCTAGAGGAAAAACTGTTTTTT. Translating gives CASSQVGLEEKLFF.

In this sample, this clonotype turned up a few times. V is TRBV9 and J is TRBJ2-1, with D unclear. The CDR3 runs 15 residues. Germline CDR1 is SGDLS and CDR2 is YYNGEE. Trimming pared 6 bases from V and 4 bases from J, leaving 17 bases between. The CDR3 sequence: CASNLVGIAYNEQFF. The CDR3 coding sequence is TGTGCCAGCAATTTGGTAGGAATCGCGTACAATGAGCAGTTCTTC.

There are a few counts of this clonotype. The V call is TRBV7-2, the J call TRBJ2-1; the match to TRBD1 covers 9 bases. The J call may not be correct, given that the DNA end is closer to TRBJ2-5. The CDR3 covers 15 residues. Germline V lookup: CDR1 SGHTA, CDR2 FQGNSA. CDR3: CASSFPQGAEGTQYF. The CDR3 DNA reads TGTGCCAGCAGCTTCCCACAGGGGGCGGAGGGGACCCAGTACTTC.

The rearrangement uses TRBV7-8 and TRBJ2-1, with 11 nucleotides matching TRBD2. This CDR3 is 16 amino acids long. Germline V CDR1 and CDR2: SGHVS, FQNEAQ. CDR3 sequence: CSLAGGRFNSYNEQFF. For the CDR3, the DNA is TGTTCTCTAGCGGGAGGCCGCTTTAACTCCTACAATGAGCAGTTCTTC.

This clonotype was seen only a few times. The chain uses TRBV29-1 and TRBJ2-7; TRBD1 is a possible D gene (6 bases). Germline loops: CDR1 SQVTM, CDR2 ANQGSEA. V was shortened by 0 bases and J by 3 bases, with 18 bases between the two germline ends. This CDR3 is 16 amino acids long. CDR3 sequence reads: CSVEDRTTGISYEQYF. The CDR3 DNA follows: TGCAGCGTTGAAGATAGAACTACAGGGATAAGCTACGAGCAGTACTTC.

A few counts support this clonotype. This sequence joins TRBV19 and TRBJ2-4, with TRBD1 identical over 7 bases. CDR3 length: 15 residues. The V and J ends lost 3 bases and 4 bases, in that order; junction bases with no gene match: 6. CDR1 and CDR2 (germline): LNHDA, SQIVND (reference sequence). The CDR3 reads CASSMTGTAKNIQYF. The CDR3 bases are TGTGCCAGTAGTATGACGGGGACAGCGAAAAACATTCAGTACTTC.